Sequencing of this TCR beta chain was carried out in a study of T cell repertoires in cytomegalovirus infection. Study at large: It can be stated that public TCR beta signatures indicated CMV infection as well as a matching HLA type.

The CDR3 consists of 18 residues. Trimming left V 3 bases short and J 0 bases short, with 15 bases between. Germline CDR1 MGHRA, CDR2 YSYEKL. TCRdb independently ran MiXCR on the reads; one entry per CDR3 protein. The top ten clones hold around 27% of a sample with roughly 200,000 distinct CDR3 sequences, about 17% of them seen once. In regard to this clonotype: Its target is unknown.

Study-level findings and limits: Across the ex vivo response, the dominant clonotypes were HLA-C-restricted CMV-specific TCR beta clonotypes. The cumulative frequency of public TCR beta families identified carriers of CMV plus the relevant HLA.

The gene calls are TRBV4-1 and TRBJ2-6, with a tentative D call TRBD1 (6 bases). What was sequenced was CD8+ T cells from PBMCs. The clonotype originates from a human donor in good health (CMV status not recorded). Some clones in this sample may be carry-over from other donors' samples. This CDR3 reads CASSHWTATPSGANVLTF. In nucleotides, the CDR3 is TGCGCCAGCAGCCATTGGACAGCCACACCCTCTGGGGCCAACGTCCTGACTTTC.